The 6 T cell receptor beta chains given below trace back to one sample, sequenced in a study of technical replicates of blood from a few donors. Sequenced by immunoSEQ multiplex PCR; TCRdb stores in-frame clones only, minus some. The sample includes some 56,000 clones, 90% to 95% of them seen just once. The sequenced sample consisted of PBMCs. The origin of the receptors is a human donor in good health. Some clones in this sample may be carry-over from other donors' samples.

The J gene is TRBJ2-2, the V gene TRBV19, with TRBD1 as a possible D gene (6 bases). The CDR3 has 14 amino acids. Germline CDR1 LNHDA, CDR2 SQIVND (reference sequence). The V gene lost 6 bases and the J gene lost 1 base, with 9 bases spanning the gap. CDR3 bases: TGTGCCAGTAGAGCGACAGGGAACACCGGGGAGCTGTTTTTT. It specifies CASRATGNTGELFF.

This chain connects TRBV2 to TRBJ2-7; D may be TRBD1 (5 bases). Trimming removed 7 bases at V and 0 bases at J, with 13 bases between. CDR1 is SNHLY, CDR2 FYNNEI, per germline. The CDR3 has 14 residues. CDR3 region: CASKTRESSYEQYF. Here the CDR3 DNA reads TGTGCCAGCAAAACCAGGGAAAGCTCCTACGAGCAGTACTTC.

The chain recombines TRBV27 with TRBJ2-1; the match to TRBD2 covers 13 bases. Trimming cost V 7 bases and J 9 bases; bases outside gene matches: 6. CDR3 length: 14 residues. Germline assignment: CDR1 MNHEY and CDR2 SMNVEV (reference sequence). CDR3 loop: CASNGLAGAGEQFF. CDR3 DNA sequence: TGTGCCAGCAATGGACTAGCGGGAGCGGGTGAGCAGTTCTTC.

The J gene is TRBJ1-2, the V gene TRBV6-5, with 11 bases fitting TRBD1. The CDR3 has 15 amino acids. Germline-derived CDR1 and CDR2 are MNHEY and SVGAGI. V shed 8 bases, J shed 5 bases, and the junction held 10 bases outside the gene matches. The CDR3 coding sequence is TGTGCCAGCGGTACCCGGGACAGGGGGGAATATGGCTACACCTTC. Translated: CASGTRDRGEYGYTF.

The V call is TRBV18, the J call TRBJ2-2; possible D gene TRBD2, 6 bases. Per the germline V gene, CDR1 is KGHSH and CDR2 is LQKENI. Trimming left V 3 bases short and J 2 bases short, with 7 bases between. The CDR3 sequence is 14 residues long. CDR3 in DNA: TGTGCCAGCTCACCGGGACTCAACACCGGGGAGCTGTTTTTT. Translated: CASSPGLNTGELFF.

V and J are TRBV9 and TRBJ2-3, with 7 positions matching TRBD2. This CDR3 region has 15 residues. Trimming cost V 0 bases and J 4 bases; bases outside gene matches: 5. CDR1 is SGDLS, CDR2 YYNGEE, per germline. The CDR3, as DNA: TGTGCCAGCAGCGTAGCGGGGGGAGGCGCAGATACGCAGTATTTT. Translated, it gives CASSVAGGGADTQYF.